This T cell receptor (beta chain) was profiled in a study of cytomegalovirus exposure and HLA in healthy donors. Notes on this clone: Its antigen is unknown.

Study-wide results and limits: Accurate predictions that matched the HLA-A and HLA-B alleles of most subjects were reportedly made from TCR beta sequences.

PCR primers comprised 60 Vbeta and 13 Jbeta primers. Repertoires were generated with immunoSEQ multiplex PCR, while TCRdb's copy carries only in-frame clones and drops some. The sample consists of 150,000 to 200,000 clones, roughly 82% of them appearing once. Germline assignment: CDR1 SGHTA and CDR2 FQGNSA. This CDR3 region has 15 residues. V was cut by 3 bases and J by 7 bases, with 16 bases left in between. This TCR was sampled from a girl aged 5 to 17 in good health and CMV-seropositive. Source material: PBMCs. The chain employs TRBV7-2 and TRBJ2-1; a weak D match, TRBD2 (6 bases). The CDR3 DNA reads as TGTGCCAGCAGCTTGGGACTTCGCCGTAATAATGAGCAGTTCTTC. This gives the protein CASSLGLRRNNEQFF.